A selection of T cell receptor beta chains follows, all from one sample in a study of shared clonotypes between healthy human individuals. Data came from immunoSEQ multiplex PCR; TCRdb stores just in-frame clones and leaves some out. The sample holds around 2.5 million clones, more than 85% seen once. Sequencing used naive CD4+ T cells from PBMCs. These receptors were taken from a man between 18 and 29 years old in good health. Some clones in this sample may be carry-over from other donors' samples. Each CDR3 is given with its conserved first and last residue. The D gene is left open where the match is weak. The size entry is marked missing in some rows and otherwise reads once, few, many or a size class.

-	TRBD1	TRBV18	TRBJ1-5	TGTGCCAGCTCGTCTACAGGGGTCGATCAGCCCCAGCATTTT	CASSSTGVDQPQHF
-	-	TRBV12-1	TRBJ2-3	TGTGCCAGCAGCTTTGCGGTCAGGGATAATCAACCGACAAAAGTGGCAGATACGCAGTATTTT	CASSFAVRDNQPTKVADTQYF
-	-	TRBV30	TRBJ2-1	TGTGCCTGGAGTGAAGGGGCAGGAGAGCAGTTCTTC	CAWSEGAGEQFF
-	TRBD1	TRBV18	TRBJ1-4	TGTGCCAGCTCGGGACGGACAGGAGTGAATGAAAAACTGTTTTTT	CASSGRTGVNEKLFF
-	-	TRBV11-1	TRBJ1-1	TGTGCCAGCAGCCTTAACCCGCGTGGGGGGATCCCGCGAGCTTTCTTT	CASSLNPRGGIPRAFF
-	-	TRBV7-9	TRBJ1-2	TGTGCCAGCAGCGCAGACAGGTCTGACGGCTACACCTTC	CASSADRSDGYTF
-	-	TRBV2	TRBJ2-6	TGTGCCAGCTGGTGGCAGGGTGGAAACGTCCTGACTTTC	CASWWQGGNVLTF
-	TRBD2	TRBV4-1	TRBJ2-2	TGCGCCAGCAGCCAAGAGCGTGAGCTAGCGGGTTATGGGGAGCTGTTTTTT	CASSQERELAGYGELFF
-	-	TRBV19	TRBJ2-7	TGTGCCAGTAGTATCGAAGGAAACTCCTACGAGCAGTACTTC	CASSIEGNSYEQYF
-	-	TRBV28	TRBJ1-2	TGTGCCACCGCCGGAACCTATGGCTACACCTTC	CATAGTYGYTF
-	-	TRBV5-1	TRBJ2-2	TGCGCCAGCAGCTTGACAACGAACACCGGGGAGCTGTTTTTT	CASSLTTNTGELFF
-	TRBD1	TRBV14	TRBJ1-1	TGTGCCAGCAGCCAAGTCAGGGGGCAAGGCACTGAAGCTTTCTTT	CASSQVRGQGTEAFF
-	TRBD2	TRBV5-8	TRBJ2-1	TGTGCCAGCAGCTGGGTCGCGACTAGCGGGTCCTCCTACAATGAGCAGTTCTTC	CASSWVATSGSSYNEQFF
-	-	TRBV29-1	TRBJ1-2	TGCAGCGTCGCCGCAGGGCTGGATAACTATGGCTACACCTTC	CSVAAGLDNYGYTF
-	-	TRBV12-2	TRBJ2-2	TGTGCAAGTCGCCCCGTGGGGACTAGCGGCTTCACCGGGGAGCTGTTTTTT	CASRPVGTSGFTGELFF
-	-	TRBV7-6	TRBJ1-2	TGTGCCAGCTCTTTGTCGCGTCTGCGCTATGGCTACACCTTC	CASSLSRLRYGYTF
-	TRBD1	TRBV6-6	TRBJ2-7	TGTGCCAGCAGCCCTAGGACAGGCTCCTACGAGCAGTACTTC	CASSPRTGSYEQYF
-	TRBD2	TRBV4-2	TRBJ2-1	TGTGCCAGCAGCCAACATCCCCAGCGGGAAGACCGGGAGCAGTTCTTC	CASSQHPQREDREQFF
-	TRBD1	TRBV5-1	TRBJ1-4	TGCGCCAGCAGCTCCCTGGGACAGGGGTATGAAAAACTGTTTTTT	CASSSLGQGYEKLFF
-	TRBD2	TRBV4-3	TRBJ2-3	TGCGCCAGCAGCAGGGGTCTGCGGGAGGCAGATACGCAGTATTTT	CASSRGLREADTQYF
-	TRBD2	TRBV5-6	TRBJ2-3	TGTGCCAGCAGCCTCCCGGGGCTAGCGGGAGGGGCGGATACGCAGTATTTT	CASSLPGLAGGADTQYF
-	-	TRBV5-1	TRBJ2-2	TGCGCCAGCAGCCCGGGGGCGGTAAACACCGGGGAGCTGTTTTTT	CASSPGAVNTGELFF
-	-	TRBV19	TRBJ2-2	TGTGCCAGTAGTTCAAGACGGGACACCGGGGAGCTGTTTTTT	CASSSRRDTGELFF
-	-	TRBV5-4	TRBJ2-1	TGTGCCAGCAGCCCAGACTACCTCTCCTACAATGAGCAGTTCTTC	CASSPDYLSYNEQFF
-	-	TRBV5-1	TRBJ1-3	TGCGCCAGCAGCACCGGTTACAGGGCCCTCTCTGGAAACACCATATATTTT	CASSTGYRALSGNTIYF
-	-	TRBV7-9	TRBJ2-7	TGTGCCAGCAGCTTAGGGGCTAGTACCCAAGAAGCGGAGCAGTACTTC	CASSLGASTQEAEQYF
-	-	TRBV25-1	TRBJ2-7	TGTGCCAGCAGGAACCGCTACGAGCAGTACTTC	CASRNRYEQYF
-	-	TRBV5-1	TRBJ2-7	TGCGCCAGCAGCTTGGGGGGAACAGGAGGGGAGCAGTACTTC	CASSLGGTGGEQYF
-	-	TRBV6-5	TRBJ1-1	TGTGCCAGCAGTCAGGGAGGCACTGAAGCTTTCTTT	CASSQGGTEAFF
-	TRBD1	TRBV5-1	TRBJ2-5	TGCGCCAGCAGCTTTCTGGGACAGGGGCAAGAGACCCAGTACTTC	CASSFLGQGQETQYF
-	-	TRBV7-9	TRBJ2-7	TGTGCCAGCAGCAACCGGGGTCCCTACGAGCAGTACTTC	CASSNRGPYEQYF
-	-	TRBV28	TRBJ1-2	TGTGCCAGCAGTTTACGGGACATCGGCTTAGGCTACACCTTC	CASSLRDIGLGYTF
-	-	TRBV7-9	TRBJ2-4	TGTGCCAGCAGCTTAGGAGGACAGCTAGGTTGGCACTTC	CASSLGGQLGWHF
-	TRBD1	TRBV29-1	TRBJ2-2	TGCAGCTACCGGTTGGGACAGGGCACCGGGGAGCTGTTTTTT	CSYRLGQGTGELFF
-	-	TRBV6-6	TRBJ2-7	TGTGCCAGCAGTTACATCTCCTATTCCTACGAGCAGTACTTC	CASSYISYSYEQYF
-	-	TRBV27	TRBJ1-1	TGTGCCAGCAGTTTTTCAAGTATGAACACTGAAGCTTTCTTT	CASSFSSMNTEAFF
-	-	TRBV19	TRBJ2-5	TGTGCCAGTAGTATTGTGTTATTATCAGAGACCCAGTACTTC	CASSIVLLSETQYF
once	-	TRBV10-1	TRBJ1-5	TGCGCCAGCAGGCGGAGGGAGGGGCAGCCCCAGCATTTT	CASRRREGQPQHF
-	TRBD2	TRBV5-1	TRBJ2-7	TGCGCCAGCAGCAAGAAGGGACTAGCAATGGACTACGAGCAGTACTTC	CASSKKGLAMDYEQYF
-	TRBD1	TRBV7-9	TRBJ1-2	TGTGCCAGCAGCTTATATGAGTTACAGGGGGGCTACACCTTC	CASSLYELQGGYTF
-	-	TRBV7-3	TRBJ2-5	TGTGCCAGCAGCTTATTGGGGGCGGGGCAAAAAGAGACCCAGTACTTC	CASSLLGAGQKETQYF
-	TRBD1	TRBV28	TRBJ2-3	TGTGCCAGCAGCTCCCCCGGGACAGGGATTTTAGATACGCAGTATTTT	CASSSPGTGILDTQYF
-	-	TRBV4-2	TRBJ2-3	TGTGCCAGCAGCCAGGGCTTTAGCACAGATACGCAGTATTTT	CASSQGFSTDTQYF
once	-	TRBV29-1	TRBJ1-2	TGCAGCGACAGGACAGCGACATACGGTGGCTACACCTTC	CSDRTATYGGYTF
-	TRBD1	TRBV11-2	TRBJ1-5	TGTGCCAGCAGCTTAGGGACAGGGGGTAATCAGCCCCAGCATTTT	CASSLGTGGNQPQHF
-	TRBD2	TRBV9	TRBJ2-5	TGTGCCAGCAGCGTGGGCGGGAGGGCCACAGAGACCCAGTACTTC	CASSVGGRATETQYF
-	TRBD2	TRBV6-5	TRBJ2-1	TGTGCCAGCAGGACTAGCGGGGGGGATGAGCAGTTCTTC	CASRTSGGDEQFF
-	TRBD1	TRBV6-1	TRBJ1-3	TGTGCCAGCAGTGTTCAGGGGGAGAGCTCTGGAAACACCATATATTTT	CASSVQGESSGNTIYF
-	-	TRBV18	TRBJ2-2	TGTGCCAGCTCGCGGGATACAGGGTACACCGGGGAGCTGTTTTTT	CASSRDTGYTGELFF
-	-	TRBV7-9	TRBJ2-7	TGTGCCAGCAGCCCAATCCTTTACTACGAGCAGTACTTC	CASSPILYYEQYF
-	-	TRBV5-5	TRBJ2-3	TGTGCCAGCAGCACTCATTCCCCCGTAAGCGGAGCTAGCACAGATACGCAGTATTTT	CASSTHSPVSGASTDTQYF
-	-	TRBV4-1	TRBJ1-5	TGCGCCAGCAGCCAAAAAACGTTGACGGGGGCGGGGAGCAATCAGCCCCAGCATTTT	CASSQKTLTGAGSNQPQHF